This T cell receptor beta chain was sequenced during a study of shared clonotypes between healthy human individuals. The study's findings and limits: Deeper or shallower sequencing was expected to change how clonotypes are shared among donors.

Each replicate PCR on the sorted subsets used roughly 190 ng DNA (around 31,000 T cell genomes). In the original workflow: As immunoSEQ supplied junction-only sequences (without quality scores), filtering differed. Produced via immunoSEQ multiplex PCR; TCRdb's table is partial and in-frame only. V and J calls and clone size follow that table, whereas D and trimming were derived from the DNA. The repertoire consists of over a million clones, with more than 95% occurring once and the leading ten covering about 1.2%. Comments on this clone: Its antigen is still unknown.

Sequenced sample: naive CD4+ T cells sorted from blood. Subset of the sample: CD45RA+ positively selected. The TCR sequence derives from a young man in good health.

The DNA of the CDR3 is TGTGCCAGCAGCGGGGAAGGATCTCTCAACGAGCAGTACTTC. It specifies CASSGEGSLNEQYF. The gene calls are TRBV9 and TRBJ2-7, with no clear D. The CDR3 is 14 amino acids. The ends were cut back, 3 bases at V and 5 bases at J, with 15 bases in the middle. Germline assignment: CDR1 SGDLS and CDR2 YYNGEE.